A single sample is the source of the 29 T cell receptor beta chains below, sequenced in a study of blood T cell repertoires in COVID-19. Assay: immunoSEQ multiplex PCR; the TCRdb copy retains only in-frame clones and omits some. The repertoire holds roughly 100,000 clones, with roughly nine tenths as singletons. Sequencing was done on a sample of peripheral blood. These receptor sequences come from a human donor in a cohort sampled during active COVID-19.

This CDR3 reads CASSDRHNQPQHF. The CDR3 bases are TGTGCCAGTTCGGACAGACACAATCAGCCCCAGCATTTT. The chain couples TRBV19 to TRBJ1-5; D is possibly TRBD1 (6 bases). The CDR3 covers 13 residues. Trimming removed 8 bases at V and 3 bases at J, with 11 bases between. CDR1 is LNHDA, CDR2 SQIVND, per germline (reference sequence). Full variable domain (outside the CDR3, taken from reference TRBV19 and TRBJ1-5): DGGITQSPKYLFRKEGQNVTLSCEQNLNHDAMYWYRQDPGQGLRLIYYSQIVNDFQKGDIAEGYSVSREKKESFPLTVTSAQKNPTAFYLCASSDRHNQPQHFGDGTRLSIL.

DNA for the CDR3: TGTGCCAGCAGCTTAGGGACTAGGGAGGGAGAGCAGTTCTTC. Protein: CASSLGTREGEQFF. The V call is TRBV7-9, the J call TRBJ2-1, with 7 bases aligning to TRBD2. This CDR3 contains 14 residues. Germline V gene lookup returns CDR1 SEHNR and CDR2 FQNEAQ (reference sequence). The junction had 7 bases not matched to a gene; V was cut back by 1 base and J by 10 bases.

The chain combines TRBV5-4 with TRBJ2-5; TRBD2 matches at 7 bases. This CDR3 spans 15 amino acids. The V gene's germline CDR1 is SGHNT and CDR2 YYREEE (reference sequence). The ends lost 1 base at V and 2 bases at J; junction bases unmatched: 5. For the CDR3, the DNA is TGTGCCAGCAGCTTGTTATCGGGGGGACAAGAGACCCAGTACTTC. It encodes CASSLLSGGQETQYF.

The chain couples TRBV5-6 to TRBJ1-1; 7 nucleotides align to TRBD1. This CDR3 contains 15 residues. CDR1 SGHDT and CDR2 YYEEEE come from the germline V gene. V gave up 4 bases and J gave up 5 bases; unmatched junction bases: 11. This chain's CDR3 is CASSPDRVWDTEAFF. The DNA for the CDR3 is TGTGCCAGCAGCCCCGACAGGGTGTGGGATACTGAAGCTTTCTTT.

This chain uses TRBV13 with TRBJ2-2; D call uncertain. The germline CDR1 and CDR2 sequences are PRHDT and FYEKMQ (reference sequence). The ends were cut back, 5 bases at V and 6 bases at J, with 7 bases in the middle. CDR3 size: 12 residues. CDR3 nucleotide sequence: TGTGCCAGCAGCCTCCTCGCCGGGGAGCTGTTTTTT. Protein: CASSLLAGELFF.

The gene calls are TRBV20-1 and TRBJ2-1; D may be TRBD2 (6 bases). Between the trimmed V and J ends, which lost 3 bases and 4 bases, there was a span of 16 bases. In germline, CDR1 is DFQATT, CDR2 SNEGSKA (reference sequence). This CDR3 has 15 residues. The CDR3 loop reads CSASYPGVRYNEQFF. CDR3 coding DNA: TGCAGTGCTAGTTACCCGGGAGTAAGGTACAATGAGCAGTTCTTC.

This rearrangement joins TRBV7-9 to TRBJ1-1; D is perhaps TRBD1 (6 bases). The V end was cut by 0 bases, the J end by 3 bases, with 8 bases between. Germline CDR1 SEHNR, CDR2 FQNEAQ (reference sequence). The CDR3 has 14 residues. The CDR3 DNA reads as TGTGCCAGCAGCTTAGCCGGGACACACACTGAAGCTTTCTTT. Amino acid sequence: CASSLAGTHTEAFF.

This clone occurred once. Written as DNA, the CDR3 is TGTGCCAGCAGTGAGAAAGATTGGAGGGATGCTTTCTTT. Encoded protein: CASSEKDWRDAFF. The chain joins TRBV2 to TRBJ1-1, with unresolved D. This CDR3 region has 13 residues. Per the germline V gene, CDR1 is SNHLY and CDR2 is FYNNEI. The ends were cut back, 3 bases at V and 11 bases at J, with 16 bases in the middle.

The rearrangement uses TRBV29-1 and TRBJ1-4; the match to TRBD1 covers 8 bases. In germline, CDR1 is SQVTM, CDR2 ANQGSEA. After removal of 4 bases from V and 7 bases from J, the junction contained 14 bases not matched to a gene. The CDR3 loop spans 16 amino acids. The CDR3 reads CSVGATGATGVEKLFF. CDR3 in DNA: TGCAGCGTTGGGGCAACGGGGGCGACAGGGGTTGAAAAACTGTTTTTT.

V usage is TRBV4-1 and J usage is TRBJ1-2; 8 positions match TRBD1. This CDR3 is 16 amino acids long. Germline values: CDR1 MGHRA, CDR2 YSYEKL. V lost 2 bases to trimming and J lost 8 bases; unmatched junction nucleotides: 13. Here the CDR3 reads CASSQQKVQGARGYTF. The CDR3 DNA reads TGCGCCAGCAGCCAACAAAAAGTGCAGGGGGCTCGGGGCTACACCTTC.

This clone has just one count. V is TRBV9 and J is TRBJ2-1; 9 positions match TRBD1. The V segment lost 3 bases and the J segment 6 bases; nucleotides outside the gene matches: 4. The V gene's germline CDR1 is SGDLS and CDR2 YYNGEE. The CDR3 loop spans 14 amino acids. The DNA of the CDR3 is TGTGCCAGCAGCGCCGGGACAGGGTTCAATGAGCAGTTCTTC. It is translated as CASSAGTGFNEQFF.

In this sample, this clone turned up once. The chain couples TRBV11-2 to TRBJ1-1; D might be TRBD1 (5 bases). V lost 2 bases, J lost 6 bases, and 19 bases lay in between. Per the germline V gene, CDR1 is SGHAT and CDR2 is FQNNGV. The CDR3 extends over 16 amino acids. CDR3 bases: TGTGCCAGCAGCTTAACCCCCCCAAGCGGAGGGGCTGAAGCTTTCTTT. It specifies CASSLTPPSGGAEAFF.

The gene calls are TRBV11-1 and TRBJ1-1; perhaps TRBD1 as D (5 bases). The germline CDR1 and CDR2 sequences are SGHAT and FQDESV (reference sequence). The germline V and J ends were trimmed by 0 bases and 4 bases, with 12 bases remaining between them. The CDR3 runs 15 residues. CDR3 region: CASSLAWGVSTEAFF. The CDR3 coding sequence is TGTGCCAGCAGCTTAGCTTGGGGCGTAAGCACTGAAGCTTTCTTT.

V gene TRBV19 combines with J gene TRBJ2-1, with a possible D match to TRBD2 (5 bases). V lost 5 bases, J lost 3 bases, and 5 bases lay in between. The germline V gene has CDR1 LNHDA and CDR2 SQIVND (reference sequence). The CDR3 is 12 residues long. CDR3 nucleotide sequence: TGTGCCAGTAGTGAGGGCTACAATGAGCAGTTCTTC. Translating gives CASSEGYNEQFF.

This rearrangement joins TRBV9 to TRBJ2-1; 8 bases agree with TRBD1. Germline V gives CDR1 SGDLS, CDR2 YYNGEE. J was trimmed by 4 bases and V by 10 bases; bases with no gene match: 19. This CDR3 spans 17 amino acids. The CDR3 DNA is TGTGCCCGCTCCGGGACAGGATATCGAGGGCCGTACAATGAGCAGTTCTTC. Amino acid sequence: CARSGTGYRGPYNEQFF.

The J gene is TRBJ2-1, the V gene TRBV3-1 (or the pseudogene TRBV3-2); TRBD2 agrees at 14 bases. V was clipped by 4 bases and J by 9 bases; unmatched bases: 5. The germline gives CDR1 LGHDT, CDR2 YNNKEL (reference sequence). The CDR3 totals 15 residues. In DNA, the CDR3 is TGTGCCAGCAGCCCGGGACTAGCGGGAGTTGGTGAGCAGTTCTTC. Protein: CASSPGLAGVGEQFF.

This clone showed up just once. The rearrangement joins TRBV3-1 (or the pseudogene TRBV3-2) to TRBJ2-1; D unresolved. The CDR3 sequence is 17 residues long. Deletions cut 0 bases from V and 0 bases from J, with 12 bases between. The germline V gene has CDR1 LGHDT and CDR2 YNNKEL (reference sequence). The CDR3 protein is CASSQDWALSSYNEQFF. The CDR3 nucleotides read TGTGCCAGCAGCCAAGATTGGGCCCTGAGCTCCTACAATGAGCAGTTCTTC.

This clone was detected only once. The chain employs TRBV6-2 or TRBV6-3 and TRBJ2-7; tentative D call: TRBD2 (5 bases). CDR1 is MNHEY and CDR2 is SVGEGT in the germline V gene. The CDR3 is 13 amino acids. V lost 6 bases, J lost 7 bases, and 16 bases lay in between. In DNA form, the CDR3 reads TGTGCCAGCAGCCGACCCCTTGGGGAGGAGCAGTACTTC. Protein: CASSRPLGEEQYF.

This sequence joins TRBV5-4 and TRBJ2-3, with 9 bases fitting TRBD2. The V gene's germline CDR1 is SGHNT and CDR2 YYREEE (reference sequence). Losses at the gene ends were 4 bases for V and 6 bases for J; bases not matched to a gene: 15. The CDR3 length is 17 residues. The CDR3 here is CASSPLIAGDGGDTQYF. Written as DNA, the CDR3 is TGTGCCAGCAGCCCCCTAATAGCGGGAGACGGGGGTGATACGCAGTATTTT.

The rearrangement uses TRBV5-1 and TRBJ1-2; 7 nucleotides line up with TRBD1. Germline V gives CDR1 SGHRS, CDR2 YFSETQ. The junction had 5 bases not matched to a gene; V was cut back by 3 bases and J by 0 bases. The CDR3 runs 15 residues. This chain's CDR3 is CASSSEGASNYGYTF. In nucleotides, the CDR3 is TGCGCCAGCAGCTCCGAGGGGGCCTCTAACTATGGCTACACCTTC.

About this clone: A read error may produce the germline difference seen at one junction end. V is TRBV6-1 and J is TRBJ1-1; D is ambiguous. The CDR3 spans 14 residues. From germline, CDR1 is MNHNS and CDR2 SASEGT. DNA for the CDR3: TGTGCCAGCAGGGAAGTCGGAGTGAACACTGAAGCTTTCTTT. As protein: CASREVGVNTEAFF.

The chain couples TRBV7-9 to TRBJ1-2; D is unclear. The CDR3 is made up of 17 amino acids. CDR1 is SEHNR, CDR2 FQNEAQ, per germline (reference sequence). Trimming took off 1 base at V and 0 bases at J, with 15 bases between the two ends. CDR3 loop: CASSLERGGIANYGYTF. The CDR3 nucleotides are TGTGCCAGCAGCTTAGAACGGGGAGGTATCGCTAACTATGGCTACACCTTC.

Here the CDR3 reads CASSLESGLRLRDTAFF. For the CDR3, the DNA is TGTGCCAGCAGCTTGGAAAGTGGGTTAAGGCTCCGGGACACTGCTTTCTTT. The chain links TRBV5-6 to TRBJ1-1; weak D call: TRBD1 (6 bases). The V end was cut by 0 bases, the J end by 11 bases, with 26 bases between. The CDR3 sequence is 17 residues long. Germline lookup yields CDR1 SGHDT and CDR2 YYEEEE.

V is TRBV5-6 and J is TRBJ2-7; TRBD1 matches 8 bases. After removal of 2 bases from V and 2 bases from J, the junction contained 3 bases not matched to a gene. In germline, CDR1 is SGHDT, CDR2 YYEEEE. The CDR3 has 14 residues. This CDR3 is CASSFGQGPYEQYF. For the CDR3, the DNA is TGTGCCAGCAGCTTCGGACAGGGCCCCTACGAGCAGTACTTC.

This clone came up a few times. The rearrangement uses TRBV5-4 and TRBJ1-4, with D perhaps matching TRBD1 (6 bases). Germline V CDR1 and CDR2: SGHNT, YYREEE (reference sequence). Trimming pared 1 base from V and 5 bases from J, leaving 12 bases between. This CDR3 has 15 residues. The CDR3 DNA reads TGTGCCAGCAGCTTGAACAGGGCCGTAAATGAAAAACTGTTTTTT. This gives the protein CASSLNRAVNEKLFF.

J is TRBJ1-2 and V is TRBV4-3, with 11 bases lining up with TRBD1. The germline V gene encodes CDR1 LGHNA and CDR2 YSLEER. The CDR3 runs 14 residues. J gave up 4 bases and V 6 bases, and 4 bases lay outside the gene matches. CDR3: CASREGQGAYGYTF. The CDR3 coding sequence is TGCGCCAGCAGGGAAGGACAGGGGGCCTATGGCTACACCTTC.

CDR3 loop: CASSEVRLAGPLAKNIQYF. The CDR3 bases are TGTGCCAGCAGTGAAGTTAGGCTAGCGGGCCCCCTAGCCAAAAACATTCAGTACTTC. V and J are TRBV6-1 and TRBJ2-4, with 8 bases aligning to TRBD2. V lost 1 base, J lost 0 bases, and 11 bases stayed unmatched. The CDR3 totals 19 residues. The germline CDR1 and CDR2 sequences are MNHNS and SASEGT.

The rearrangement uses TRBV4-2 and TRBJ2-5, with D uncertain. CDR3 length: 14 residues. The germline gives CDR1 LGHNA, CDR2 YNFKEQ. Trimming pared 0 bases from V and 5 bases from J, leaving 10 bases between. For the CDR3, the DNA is TGTGCCAGCAGCCAAGAAGGCGCCAGGGAGACCCAGTACTTC. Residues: CASSQEGARETQYF.

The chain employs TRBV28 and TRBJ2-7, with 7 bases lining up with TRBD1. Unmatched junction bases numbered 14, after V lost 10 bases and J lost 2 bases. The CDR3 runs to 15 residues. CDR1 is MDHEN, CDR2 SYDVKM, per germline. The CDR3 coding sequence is TGTGCCACCCAAGGTCCCGGGACAGCAACCTACGAGCAGTACTTC. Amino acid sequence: CATQGPGTATYEQYF.